This is a list of T cell receptor beta chains from one sample in a study of regulatory T cells in long-lasting Graves disease. TCRdb re-called the multiplex PCR reads through MiXCR, storing one row per CDR3 protein. The table has roughly 400,000 distinct CDR3 sequences, less than 25% seen once. This specimen was peripheral blood mononuclear cells (PBMCs), taken when the disease was refractory, from a patient treated with antithyroid drugs. The receptors derive from a female donor with Graves disease. Both conserved end residues are part of each CDR3. The D gene is left open where the match is weak. Rows give clone size only sometimes, using once, few, many, or a class for an expanded clone.

clone size	V gene	J gene	D gene	CDR3 length	CDR3 protein	CDR3 DNA
few	TRBV15	TRBJ1-6	TRBD1	16	CATSRAAGQGHSPLHF	TGTGCCACCAGCAGAGCCGCGGGACAGGGTCATTCACCCCTCCACTTT
many	TRBV2	TRBJ2-7	-	13	CASSSGVVYEQYF	TGTGCCAGCAGTTCCGGGGTGGTCTACGAGCAGTACTTC
many	TRBV12-5	TRBJ2-5	TRBD1	14	CASGLTGGQETQYF	TGTGCTAGTGGTTTGACAGGGGGCCAAGAGACCCAGTACTTC
few	TRBV27	TRBJ2-7	-	11	CATTMGYEQYF	TGTGCCACCACCATGGGCTACGAGCAGTACTTC
many	TRBV30	TRBJ1-2	-	12	CAWSLIGAGYTF	TGTGCCTGGAGCCTTATCGGGGCAGGCTACACCTTC
many	TRBV12-3/TRBV12-4	TRBJ1-6	-	13	CASRDTDNSPLHF	TGTGCCAGCCGGGACACTGATAATTCACCCCTCCACTTT
many	TRBV6-1	TRBJ1-1	TRBD1	14	CASRIQGSGTEAFF	TGTGCCAGCAGGATACAGGGGTCGGGCACTGAAGCTTTCTTT
many	TRBV3-1	TRBJ1-1	-	15	CASSPQGRKGTEAFF	TGTGCCAGCAGCCCCCAGGGCCGGAAAGGCACTGAAGCTTTCTTT
-	TRBV19	TRBJ2-7	-	14	CASSISREAYEQYF	TGTGCCAGTAGTATCAGTAGGGAGGCCTACGAGCAGTACTTC
few	TRBV20-1	TRBJ2-7	-	15	CSARDLVQKSYEQYF	TGCAGTGCTAGAGATCTCGTACAGAAAAGTTACGAGCAGTACTTC
once	TRBV7-8	TRBJ1-2	-	14	CASSQALSDLGYTF	TGTGCCAGCAGCCAGGCACTATCGGACCTTGGCTACACCTTC
-	TRBV12-3/TRBV12-4	TRBJ2-3	TRBD2	17	CASSYRGLAASTDTQYF	TGTGCCAGCAGTTACCGCGGACTAGCGGCTAGCACAGATACGCAGTATTTT
many	TRBV6-5	TRBJ2-5	TRBD1	16	CASSYFNRGRKETQYF	TGTGCCAGCAGTTACTTTAACAGGGGGCGTAAAGAGACCCAGTACTTC
few	TRBV27	TRBJ2-7	-	17	CASSSGVGLQLGYEQYF	TGTGCCAGCAGTTCAGGCGTCGGGTTGCAGTTGGGCTACGAGCAGTACTTC
few	TRBV12-3/TRBV12-4	TRBJ1-5	-	17	CASSVVAWGDSNQPQHF	TGTGCCAGCAGTGTGGTGGCGTGGGGGGATAGCAATCAGCCCCAGCATTTT
-	TRBV7-2	TRBJ2-2	-	15	CASSLVSGEAGELFF	TGTGCCAGCAGCTTAGTGTCGGGTGAGGCCGGGGAGCTGTTTTTT
-	TRBV9	TRBJ2-2	TRBD2	16	CASSAIAGENTGELFF	TGTGCCAGCAGCGCTATAGCGGGGGAGAACACCGGGGAGCTGTTTTTT
few	TRBV6-2/TRBV6-3	TRBJ1-1	-	14	CASSYSTGSTEAFF	TGTGCCAGCAGTTACTCGACCGGGAGTACTGAAGCTTTCTTT
few	TRBV7-9	TRBJ1-1	-	12	CASREGWTEAFF	TGTGCCAGCAGAGAGGGGTGGACTGAAGCTTTCTTT
-	TRBV6-4	TRBJ1-3	-	16	CASGGVESDFGNTIYF	TGTGCCAGCGGTGGGGTAGAGAGTGATTTTGGAAACACCATATATTTT
-	TRBV18	TRBJ2-7	-	15	CASSQFSGPSYEQYF	TGTGCCAGCTCACAATTTAGCGGACCATCCTACGAGCAGTACTTC
-	TRBV19	TRBJ2-7	TRBD2	15	CASSPPSGGPNEQYF	TGTGCCAGTAGTCCCCCCTCGGGAGGGCCCAACGAGCAGTACTTC
many	TRBV30	TRBJ1-2	-	14	CAWSVGILNYGYTF	TGTGCCTGGAGTGTAGGGATTTTAAACTATGGCTACACCTTC
-	TRBV20-1	TRBJ1-5	-	15	CSAGRDIGSNQPQHF	TGCAGTGCTGGGAGGGACATTGGGAGCAATCAGCCCCAGCATTTT
once	TRBV7-9	TRBJ2-7	-	14	CASSFALEGVEQYF	TGTGCCAGCAGCTTCGCACTCGAGGGGGTAGAGCAGTACTTC
many	TRBV30	TRBJ1-2	TRBD1	14	CAWTLDRGHYGYTF	TGTGCCTGGACTCTGGACAGGGGACACTATGGCTACACCTTC
many	TRBV2	TRBJ2-7	TRBD1	14	CASSSDRVTYEQYF	TGTGCCAGCAGCTCGGACAGGGTAACCTACGAGCAGTACTTC
many	TRBV30	TRBJ2-5	-	12	CAWTRLGETQYF	TGTGCCTGGACCCGACTAGGGGAGACCCAGTACTTC